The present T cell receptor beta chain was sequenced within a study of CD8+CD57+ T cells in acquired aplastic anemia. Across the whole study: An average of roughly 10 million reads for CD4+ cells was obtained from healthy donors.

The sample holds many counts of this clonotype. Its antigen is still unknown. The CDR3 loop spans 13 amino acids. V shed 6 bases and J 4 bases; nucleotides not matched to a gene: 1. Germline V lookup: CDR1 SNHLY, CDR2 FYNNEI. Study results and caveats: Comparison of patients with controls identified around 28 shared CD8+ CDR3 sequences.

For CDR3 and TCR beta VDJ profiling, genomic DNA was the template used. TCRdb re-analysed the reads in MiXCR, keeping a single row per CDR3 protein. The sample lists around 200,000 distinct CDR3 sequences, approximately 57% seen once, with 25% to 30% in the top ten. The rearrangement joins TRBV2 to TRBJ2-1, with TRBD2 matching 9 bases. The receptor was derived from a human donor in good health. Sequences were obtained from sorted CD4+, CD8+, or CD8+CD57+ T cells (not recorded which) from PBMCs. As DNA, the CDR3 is TGTGCCAGCAGCGCGGGAGGGTACAATGAGCAGTTCTTC. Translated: CASSAGGYNEQFF.